A selection of T cell receptor beta chains follows, all from one sample in a study of cytomegalovirus exposure and HLA in healthy donors. Clones were sequenced by immunoSEQ multiplex PCR, and TCRdb holds only the in-frame ones, with some missing. The sample has under 200,000 clones, 80% to 85% seen once. Sample: PBMCs. The receptors derive from a boy younger than 10 in good health and CMV-seronegative. Each CDR3 is given with its conserved first and last residue. D genes are given only for firm matches. Size is omitted from some rows. Given values are once, few, many or a class for expanded clones.

DNA: TGTGCCAGCCTGGGGACACCCGGCAATCAGCCCCAGCATTTT
CDR3: CASLGTPGNQPQHF
J: TRBJ1-5
size: NA
V: TRBV2
D: NA

DNA: TGTGCCAGCAACATAAAAGTTGGCACCACACCCGCAGATACGCAGTATTTT
CDR3: CASNIKVGTTPADTQYF
J: TRBJ2-3
size: NA
V: TRBV5-4
D: NA

DNA: TGTGCCAGCAGTCCGGGGAACACTGAAGCTTTCTTT
CDR3: CASSPGNTEAFF
J: TRBJ1-1
size: NA
V: TRBV21-1
D: NA

DNA: TGTGCCAGCAGCTTCAGGAGGGATCAGCCCCAGCATTTT
CDR3: CASSFRRDQPQHF
J: TRBJ1-5
size: NA
V: TRBV7-2
D: NA

DNA: TGTGCCAGCAGTACCCGGACTAACACAGATACGCAGTATTTT
CDR3: CASSTRTNTDTQYF
J: TRBJ2-3
size: NA
V: TRBV27
D: NA

DNA: TGCGCCAGCAGCCAAGTGGCAAGGGACAACGAGCAGTACTTC
CDR3: CASSQVARDNEQYF
J: TRBJ2-7
size: NA
V: TRBV4-1
D: NA

DNA: TGTGCCAGCAGTGATGAACGGAACTATGGCTACACCTTC
CDR3: CASSDERNYGYTF
J: TRBJ1-2
size: NA
V: TRBV2
D: NA

DNA: TGTGCCAGCAGTGACAAGGGAACGGTCGGGGGTGAGCAGTTCTTC
CDR3: CASSDKGTVGGEQFF
J: TRBJ2-1
size: NA
V: TRBV6-1
D: NA

DNA: TGTGCCAGCAGCCTAGGACTAGCGGATCAATACAATGAGCAGTTCTTC
CDR3: CASSLGLADQYNEQFF
J: TRBJ2-1
size: NA
V: TRBV7-8
D: TRBD2

DNA: TGCGCCAGCAGGCCGTTTGAGGGAGGACGAGATACGCAGTATTTT
CDR3: CASRPFEGGRDTQYF
J: TRBJ2-3
size: NA
V: TRBV5-1
D: NA

DNA: TGTGCCAGCCGGAGGATCCGGGGGACTGAAGCTTTCTTT
CDR3: CASRRIRGTEAFF
J: TRBJ1-1
size: once
V: TRBV27
D: NA

DNA: TGTGCCAGCAGCATACTCAGGGGTCGCGACAATGAGCAGTTCTTC
CDR3: CASSILRGRDNEQFF
J: TRBJ2-1
size: NA
V: TRBV7-9
D: NA

DNA: TGTGCCAGCAGTTACGACAGAAACGAGCAGTACTTC
CDR3: CASSYDRNEQYF
J: TRBJ2-7
size: NA
V: TRBV5-4
D: NA

DNA: TGTGCCAGCAGCCGACAGGGAGACTACGAGCAGTACTTC
CDR3: CASSRQGDYEQYF
J: TRBJ2-7
size: NA
V: TRBV7-3
D: TRBD1

DNA: TGCGCCAGCAGCCAAGTGCAGGGAAACTCCTACGAGCAGTACTTC
CDR3: CASSQVQGNSYEQYF
J: TRBJ2-7
size: NA
V: TRBV4-1
D: NA

DNA: TGTGCCAGCAGTCTAACTCTGGCGGGAGTTGTAGAGACCCAGTACTTC
CDR3: CASSLTLAGVVETQYF
J: TRBJ2-5
size: NA
V: TRBV27
D: TRBD2

DNA: TGTGCCAGCAGTTTATCGACGGGGGGGTACGAGCAGTACTTC
CDR3: CASSLSTGGYEQYF
J: TRBJ2-7
size: NA
V: TRBV27
D: TRBD2

DNA: TGCAGCGTGACTAGCGATCGTCCGTACGAGCAGTACTTC
CDR3: CSVTSDRPYEQYF
J: TRBJ2-7
size: NA
V: TRBV29-1
D: TRBD2

DNA: TGTGCCAGCAGCTTGTACGGGGGGGATGAAAAACTGTTTTTT
CDR3: CASSLYGGDEKLFF
J: TRBJ1-4
size: NA
V: TRBV5-6
D: NA

DNA: TGTGCCAGCAGCATGCACCGTAGATGGACTAATGAAAAACTGTTTTTT
CDR3: CASSMHRRWTNEKLFF
J: TRBJ1-4
size: NA
V: TRBV7-9
D: NA

DNA: TGTGCCAGCAGTGAATTCGGACTAGCGGGACCCTACGAGCAGTACTTC
CDR3: CASSEFGLAGPYEQYF
J: TRBJ2-7
size: NA
V: TRBV25-1
D: TRBD2

DNA: TGTGCCAGCAGCGTATCGACTAGCGGGAGAGTCAATGAGCAGTTCTTC
CDR3: CASSVSTSGRVNEQFF
J: TRBJ2-1
size: NA
V: TRBV9
D: TRBD2

DNA: TGTGCCAGCAGGGGACTAGCGGGAGGGAATACCACCTACGAGCAGTACTTC
CDR3: CASRGLAGGNTTYEQYF
J: TRBJ2-7
size: NA
V: TRBV27
D: TRBD2

DNA: TGTGCCAGCAGTCCAGGGACAGGGATAGGTGGCTACACCTTC
CDR3: CASSPGTGIGGYTF
J: TRBJ1-2
size: once
V: TRBV27
D: TRBD1

DNA: TGTGCCAGCAGCCCCCGGGACAGGGGGCTGTACCAAGAGACCCAGTACTTC
CDR3: CASSPRDRGLYQETQYF
J: TRBJ2-5
size: NA
V: TRBV14
D: TRBD1

DNA: TGTGCCAGCAGGAAGGGAGGCGGGAGAGGAGATGAGCAGTTCTTC
CDR3: CASRKGGGRGDEQFF
J: TRBJ2-1
size: NA
V: TRBV6-1
D: TRBD2

DNA: TGTGCCAGTAGTATGTGGGCACTTAACACCGGGGAGCTGTTTTTT
CDR3: CASSMWALNTGELFF
J: TRBJ2-2
size: NA
V: TRBV19
D: NA

DNA: TGTGCCAGCAGTACCTTAGCGGGAGGCACTGAGCAGTTCTTC
CDR3: CASSTLAGGTEQFF
J: TRBJ2-1
size: NA
V: TRBV27
D: TRBD2

DNA: TGTGCCAGCAGTGAATCTATTAGACAGGGGCACACCATATATTTT
CDR3: CASSESIRQGHTIYF
J: TRBJ1-3
size: NA
V: TRBV6-1
D: TRBD1

DNA: TGTGCCAGCAGTCCCCCTTACAGACAGCCGACAGATACGCAGTATTTT
CDR3: CASSPPYRQPTDTQYF
J: TRBJ2-3
size: NA
V: TRBV28
D: NA

DNA: TGTGCCAGCAGCTCACCGGGACTAGCGGGAGGAACCGGGGAGCTGTTTTTT
CDR3: CASSSPGLAGGTGELFF
J: TRBJ2-2
size: once
V: TRBV7-9
D: TRBD2

DNA: TGTGCCAGCAGGAGATTAACAGGGGGGAATCAGCCCCAGCATTTT
CDR3: CASRRLTGGNQPQHF
J: TRBJ1-5
size: once
V: TRBV28
D: TRBD1

DNA: TGTGCCAGCACCAGCGGGAATGTTGCAGATACGCAGTATTTT
CDR3: CASTSGNVADTQYF
J: TRBJ2-3
size: NA
V: TRBV9
D: TRBD2

DNA: TGTGCCACCAGCCCTGCTAGCGGAAACACCGGGGAGCTGTTTTTT
CDR3: CATSPASGNTGELFF
J: TRBJ2-2
size: NA
V: TRBV15
D: TRBD2

DNA: TGTGCCATCAGTGAGTCGCGGATGCGGAACTATGGCTACACCTTC
CDR3: CAISESRMRNYGYTF
J: TRBJ1-2
size: NA
V: TRBV10-3
D: NA

DNA: TGTGCCAGCAGCGGAAGCAGGGGCACAGATACGCAGTATTTT
CDR3: CASSGSRGTDTQYF
J: TRBJ2-3
size: NA
V: TRBV9
D: NA

DNA: TGTGCCAGTAGCCCCGGTCCCGGGACTGAAGCTTTCTTT
CDR3: CASSPGPGTEAFF
J: TRBJ1-1
size: NA
V: TRBV19
D: NA

DNA: TGTGCCAGCAGACAACGGACAGGGGCGGACGGAGCTTTCTTT
CDR3: CASRQRTGADGAFF
J: TRBJ1-1
size: few
V: TRBV6-6
D: TRBD1

DNA: TGTGCCAGCAGCGTAGAACCAGGGAACACTGAAGCTTTCTTT
CDR3: CASSVEPGNTEAFF
J: TRBJ1-1
size: NA
V: TRBV9
D: NA

DNA: TGCGCCAGCAGCTTGGTGGGGACAGGGGGCGCCGAGCAGTACTTC
CDR3: CASSLVGTGGAEQYF
J: TRBJ2-7
size: NA
V: TRBV5-1
D: TRBD1

DNA: TGTGCCAGCAGCCGCAGTTTAGGGGGAGAACGTTCCTACACCAGCACAGATACGCAGTATTTT
CDR3: CASSRSLGGERSYTSTDTQYF
J: TRBJ2-3
size: NA
V: TRBV9
D: NA